A selection of T cell receptor beta chains follows, all from one sample in a study of regulatory T cells in long-lasting Graves disease. TCRdb analysed the multiplex PCR reads with MiXCR anew, one entry per CDR3 protein. The table includes approximately 290,000 distinct CDR3 sequences, 20% to 25% detected once. Sequences were derived from peripheral blood mononuclear cells (PBMCs), sampled when the disease was refractory, from a patient treated with antithyroid drugs. All receptors come from a female donor with Graves disease. The conserved cysteine and the conserved F or W are not part of the CDR3 here. The order of the fields is V gene, J gene, CDR3 protein.

v_call: TRBV20-1
j_call: TRBJ2-5
cdr3_aa: SAALTSGSLLYQETQY

v_call: TRBV28
j_call: TRBJ1-2
cdr3_aa: ASSLTGGHGYT

v_call: TRBV29-1
j_call: TRBJ2-2
cdr3_aa: SVASGPGELF

v_call: TRBV12-3/TRBV12-4
j_call: TRBJ2-6
cdr3_aa: ASILWVAGANVLT

v_call: TRBV7-2
j_call: TRBJ2-7
cdr3_aa: ASSLVAGGYEQY

v_call: TRBV5-1
j_call: TRBJ1-2
cdr3_aa: ASSTRGDYGYT

v_call: TRBV2
j_call: TRBJ2-3
cdr3_aa: ASRGLTGDTQY

v_call: TRBV13
j_call: TRBJ2-5
cdr3_aa: ASSLAAGGGQETQY

v_call: TRBV5-5
j_call: TRBJ1-1
cdr3_aa: ASTGGIWGGNTEAF

v_call: TRBV10-3
j_call: TRBJ2-1
cdr3_aa: AIAERQGDNEQF

v_call: TRBV5-1
j_call: TRBJ1-5
cdr3_aa: ASSLGQGINQPQH

v_call: TRBV9
j_call: TRBJ2-7
cdr3_aa: ASSVDGSWGYEQY

v_call: TRBV9
j_call: TRBJ2-7
cdr3_aa: ASSVGSVSYEQY

v_call: TRBV7-2
j_call: TRBJ1-6
cdr3_aa: ASSFRTGSTPLH

v_call: TRBV4-1
j_call: TRBJ1-5
cdr3_aa: ASSQEWRTQSQPQH

v_call: TRBV28
j_call: TRBJ2-1
cdr3_aa: ASSSTQGNSYNEQF

v_call: TRBV10-3
j_call: TRBJ2-7
cdr3_aa: AISTGTGAYEQY

v_call: TRBV11-2
j_call: TRBJ2-5
cdr3_aa: ASSLGVLAGGTETQY

v_call: TRBV30
j_call: TRBJ1-6
cdr3_aa: AWTGGRNEAL

v_call: TRBV20-1
j_call: TRBJ2-2
cdr3_aa: SARDTGAERLAAITGELF

v_call: TRBV28
j_call: TRBJ1-5
cdr3_aa: ASTGAGAINQPQH

v_call: TRBV6-1
j_call: TRBJ1-1
cdr3_aa: ASSKTGPIMDTEAF

v_call: TRBV7-9
j_call: TRBJ2-5
cdr3_aa: ASTVALQETQY

v_call: TRBV18
j_call: TRBJ2-6
cdr3_aa: ASSPASSIQTEANVLT

v_call: TRBV7-8
j_call: TRBJ2-5
cdr3_aa: ASSEVPSETQY

v_call: TRBV20-1
j_call: TRBJ2-7
cdr3_aa: SAPHAADNSYEQY

v_call: TRBV27
j_call: TRBJ2-1
cdr3_aa: ASSLGAVSYNEQF

v_call: TRBV10-3
j_call: TRBJ2-2
cdr3_aa: AISEASGNGELF

v_call: TRBV20-1
j_call: TRBJ1-5
cdr3_aa: SASGQVNQPQH

v_call: TRBV20-1
j_call: TRBJ2-7
cdr3_aa: SASSGRHPYEQY

v_call: TRBV28
j_call: TRBJ1-6
cdr3_aa: ASSPWTGDNSYNSPLH

v_call: TRBV10-3
j_call: TRBJ2-7
cdr3_aa: AISESWDTSYEQY